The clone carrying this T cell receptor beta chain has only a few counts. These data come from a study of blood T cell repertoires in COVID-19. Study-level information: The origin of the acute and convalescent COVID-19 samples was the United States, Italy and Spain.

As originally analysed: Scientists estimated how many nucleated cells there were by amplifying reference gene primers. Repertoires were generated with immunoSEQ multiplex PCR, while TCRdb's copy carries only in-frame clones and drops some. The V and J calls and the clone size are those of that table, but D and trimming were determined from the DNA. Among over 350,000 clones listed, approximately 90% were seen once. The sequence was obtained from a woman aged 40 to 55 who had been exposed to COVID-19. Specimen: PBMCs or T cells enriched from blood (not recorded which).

CDR3 residues: CASSSWGGGYEQYF. DNA for the CDR3: TGTGCCAGTAGTTCCTGGGGAGGAGGCTACGAGCAGTACTTC. The V gene is TRBV19, the J gene TRBJ2-7; D is perhaps TRBD2 (6 bases). The CDR3 is 14 amino acids. Per the germline V gene, CDR1 is LNHDA and CDR2 is SQIVND (reference sequence). Trimming removed 5 bases from V and 3 bases from J, with 14 bases in between.